Below, 13 T cell receptor beta chains from the same sample are listed, as sequenced in a study of cytomegalovirus exposure and HLA in healthy donors. PCR used 60 Vbeta primers and 13 Jbeta primers. TCRdb's table, derived via immunoSEQ multiplex PCR, lists solely in-frame clones and lacks some. The table lists 75,000 to 100,000 clones, roughly 73% of them singletons. The sequencing input was PBMCs. All receptors come from a man aged 40-50 years in good health and CMV-seronegative.

The chain combines TRBV5-6 with TRBJ2-3; D might be TRBD2 (6 bases). This CDR3 has 16 amino acids. The germline CDR1 and CDR2 sequences are SGHDT and YYEEEE. Trimming took 5 bases from V and 10 from J, leaving 26 bases between them. The CDR3 is CASRPAWDSLAVAQYF. The CDR3 DNA reads as TGTGCCAGCAGGCCTGCATGGGACTCGCTTGCCGTTGCGCAGTATTTT.

Points on this clone: This sample includes further DNA sequences coding for the same CDR3. The gene calls are TRBV7-9 and TRBJ2-5; 12 bases map to TRBD2. The germline CDR1 and CDR2 sequences are SEHNR and FQNEAQ (reference sequence). V dropped 2 bases and J dropped 5; count of bases not matched to a gene: 3. This CDR3 has 15 amino acids. The CDR3 is CASSLLAGGQETQYF. DNA of the CDR3: TGTGCCAGCAGCTTACTAGCGGGGGGGCAGGAGACCCAGTACTTC.

This clone was seen a single time. This chain joins TRBV27 and TRBJ2-2; D might be TRBD2 (6 bases). With 6 bases removed from V and 3 bases from J, the gap between germline ends came to 11 bases. CDR1 is MNHEY and CDR2 is SMNVEV in the germline V gene (reference sequence). This CDR3 is built from 14 residues. The CDR3 loop is CASREGRYTGELFF. The CDR3, as DNA: TGTGCCAGCAGGGAGGGGAGATACACCGGGGAGCTGTTTTTT.

The chain is built from TRBV5-1 and TRBJ2-5; 8 bases agree with TRBD2. With V trimmed by 3 bases and J by 5 bases, 12 bases remained unmatched. This CDR3 comprises 16 residues. Germline V lookup: CDR1 SGHRS, CDR2 YFSETQ. The CDR3 spells CASSSLLAAPRETQYF. CDR3 bases: TGCGCCAGCAGCTCGCTACTAGCGGCCCCCCGGGAGACCCAGTACTTC.

The V gene is TRBV5-1, the J gene TRBJ1-2; 9 nucleotides line up with TRBD1. Per the germline V gene, CDR1 is SGHRS and CDR2 is YFSETQ. The CDR3 is made up of 15 amino acids. Trimming took 0 bases from V and 3 from J; bases not matched to a gene: 3. Here the CDR3 DNA reads TGCGCCAGCAGCTTGGTAACAGGGGGCGACTATGGCTACACCTTC. This sequence encodes CASSLVTGGDYGYTF.

The genes are TRBV5-6 and TRBJ2-5; D ambiguous. CDR3 size: 18 residues. Trimming took off 1 base at V and 1 base at J, with 20 bases between the two ends. CDR1 is SGHDT and CDR2 is YYEEEE in the germline V gene. CDR3 loop: CASSLSGGTPRTQETQYF. In DNA, the CDR3 is TGTGCCAGCAGCTTGTCCGGCGGAACCCCACGCACCCAAGAGACCCAGTACTTC.

This clone was counted only a few times. This CDR3 is CASSLLASETQYF. Written as DNA, the CDR3 is TGCGCCAGCAGCTTGCTAGCGTCGGAGACCCAGTACTTC. The chain has TRBV5-1 and TRBJ2-5; TRBD2 is a possible D gene (6 bases). This CDR3 comprises 13 residues. CDR1 and CDR2 from the germline V gene are SGHRS and YFSETQ. Trimming cost V 1 base and J 5 bases, with 9 bases left between them.

The chain combines TRBV2 with TRBJ1-3; 7 bases are shared with TRBD1. Germline V gene lookup returns CDR1 SNHLY and CDR2 FYNNEI. After removal of 7 bases from V and 1 base from J, the junction contained 13 bases not matched to a gene. The CDR3 is made up of 17 amino acids. DNA for the CDR3: TGTGCCAGCACCTGGGGGGACAGTCGTCCGTCTGGAAACACCATATATTTT. Translation: CASTWGDSRPSGNTIYF.

V and J are TRBV4-2 and TRBJ2-5; TRBD1 agrees at 11 bases. Germline lookup yields CDR1 LGHNA and CDR2 YNFKEQ. The CDR3 is 16 residues long. V lost 4 bases to trimming and J lost 3 bases; unmatched junction nucleotides: 7. DNA for the CDR3: TGTGCCAGCAGCCCCGGACAGGGGGCGATAGAAGAGACCCAGTACTTC. Protein sequence: CASSPGQGAIEETQYF.

The gene calls are TRBV6-5 and TRBJ1-5; D unclear. CDR1 MNHEY and CDR2 SVGAGI come from the germline V gene. The CDR3 has 14 amino acids. The V gene lost 6 bases and the J gene lost 8 bases, with 17 bases spanning the gap. The CDR3 nucleotides are TGTGCCAGCAGAACACGCCAACCCGGGGAGCCCCAGCATTTT. Encoded protein: CASRTRQPGEPQHF.

The gene calls are TRBV18 and TRBJ2-1; D not certain. The CDR3 sequence is 15 residues long. Trimming cost V 3 bases and J 6 bases, with 15 bases left between them. Germline CDR1 and CDR2: KGHSH and LQKENI. The CDR3 nucleotides read TGTGCCAGCTCACCGAATTACCATACGGGCAATGAGCAGTTCTTC. Translated: CASSPNYHTGNEQFF.

The CDR3 sequence: CASSLRAGGDTEAFF. In DNA, the CDR3 is TGTGCCAGCAGCCTCCGCGCAGGGGGCGACACTGAAGCTTTCTTT. The chain joins TRBV21-1 to TRBJ1-1; the table calls TRBD1, which could not be checked here. TRBV21-1 is a pseudogene locus. This CDR3 comprises 15 residues.

The DNA of the CDR3 is TGCGCCAGCAGCCAAGGAGACAGGTGGGCTGAAGCTTTCTTT. This sequence encodes CASSQGDRWAEAFF. The chain links TRBV5-1 to TRBJ1-1; a weak D match, TRBD1 (6 bases). Per the germline V gene, CDR1 is SGHRS and CDR2 is YFSETQ. V was pared by 4 bases and J by 6 bases, with 16 bases between. The CDR3 has 14 amino acids.